These 29 T cell receptor beta chains were sequenced from one sample in a study of T cell changes during pregnancy in multiple sclerosis. Assay: immunoSEQ multiplex PCR; the TCRdb copy retains only in-frame clones and omits some. The profile shows fewer than 50,000 clones, 90% to 95% of them singletons. Specimen: CD8+ T cells from peripheral blood mononuclear cells, collected in the third trimester of pregnancy. The receptors were sampled from a female donor with multiple sclerosis, enrolled in a pregnancy study.

The J gene is TRBJ2-2, the V gene TRBV29-1; D is unclear. V dropped 7 bases and J dropped 0 bases, with 9 bases sitting between them. The CDR3 covers 13 residues. CDR1 is SQVTM and CDR2 is ANQGSEA in the germline V gene. CDR3 bases: TGCAGCGCAAGAGGAGCGAACACCGGGGAGCTGTTTTTT. Its protein product is CSARGANTGELFF.

The chain has TRBV15 and TRBJ1-1; TRBD1 might be the D (6 bases). Trimming cost V 2 bases and J 5 bases, with 18 bases left between them. The CDR3 runs 16 residues. Germline-derived CDR1 and CDR2 are LNHNV and YYDKDF (reference sequence). Here the CDR3 DNA reads TGTGCCACCAGCAGACGACCGTTGGGGCAGGGGACTGAAGCTTTCTTT. Its protein is CATSRRPLGQGTEAFF.

V and J are TRBV7-8 and TRBJ2-7; D is perhaps TRBD2 (5 bases). CDR3 length: 16 amino acids. The germline gives CDR1 SGHVS, CDR2 FQNEAQ. The V gene lost 5 bases and the J gene lost 0 bases, with 17 bases spanning the gap. CDR3 amino acids: CASSPTVREASYEQYF. In nucleotides, the CDR3 is TGTGCCAGCAGCCCCACCGTGAGGGAAGCCTCCTACGAGCAGTACTTC.

J is TRBJ2-5 and V is TRBV27; maybe TRBD2 (5 bases). V lost 2 bases to trimming and J lost 3 bases, with 10 bases between them. Germline V lookup: CDR1 MNHEY, CDR2 SMNVEV (reference sequence). The CDR3 consists of 14 residues. The DNA of the CDR3 is TGTGCCAGCAGTTTACGGAGGTGGGAAGAGACCCAGTACTTC. Protein: CASSLRRWEETQYF.

V gene TRBV19 combines with J gene TRBJ2-3; TRBD2 might be the D (5 bases). This CDR3 comprises 13 residues. The ends were cut back, 6 bases at V and 3 bases at J, with 10 bases in the middle. Germline V gives CDR1 LNHDA, CDR2 SQIVND (reference sequence). The DNA of the CDR3 is TGTGCCAGTAGCGCGGGTGGGACAGATACGCAGTATTTT. Translating gives CASSAGGTDTQYF. Together with reference TRBV19 and TRBJ2-3, the CDR3 gives the full variable domain: DGGITQSPKYLFRKEGQNVTLSCEQNLNHDAMYWYRQDPGQGLRLIYYSQIVNDFQKGDIAEGYSVSREKKESFPLTVTSAQKNPTAFYLCASSAGGTDTQYFGPGTRLTVL.

This sequence joins TRBV4-2 and TRBJ2-7; 12 bases are shared with TRBD2. CDR1 is LGHNA and CDR2 is YNFKEQ in the germline V gene. The CDR3 is made up of 17 amino acids. The V gene end was trimmed by 2 bases and the J gene end by 4 bases; junction bases not matched to a gene: 9. The CDR3 bases are TGTGCCAGCAGCCAAACAAAAACTAGCGGGAGGTCGTACGAGCAGTACTTC. Amino acid sequence: CASSQTKTSGRSYEQYF.

A single count supports this clone. The rearrangement uses TRBV2 and TRBJ1-1, with 7 positions matching TRBD1. This CDR3 is built from 12 residues. J lost 11 bases, V lost 8 bases, and 11 bases had no gene match. Per germline, CDR1 SNHLY and CDR2 FYNNEI. This CDR3 is CASQGQAIGAFF. The CDR3 DNA sequence: TGTGCCAGCCAAGGACAGGCGATTGGCGCTTTCTTT.

The sample holds one count of this clone. The CDR3 is CASGRPGSYNEQFF. The CDR3 nucleotides are TGTGCCAGCGGCCGACCGGGCTCCTACAATGAGCAGTTCTTC. The chain combines TRBV27 with TRBJ2-1; D call uncertain. Looked up from germline, CDR1 is MNHEY and CDR2 is SMNVEV (reference sequence). The CDR3 has 14 amino acids. V lost 8 bases, J lost 0 bases, and 11 bases lay in between.

This chain connects TRBV19 to TRBJ1-5; 7 bases align to TRBD1. Germline values: CDR1 LNHDA, CDR2 SQIVND (reference sequence). There are 12 residues in the CDR3. The trim removed 10 bases at V and 6 bases at J, leaving 6 bases unmatched. The CDR3 reads CATRQGSQPQHF. CDR3 in DNA: TGTGCCACCCGACAGGGAAGTCAGCCCCAGCATTTT.

CDR3 sequence: CASSPTVDYGYTF. The CDR3 DNA reads as TGTGCCAGCAGCCCGACAGTTGACTATGGCTACACCTTC. The chain links TRBV27 to TRBJ1-2, with D maybe TRBD1 (5 bases). This CDR3 has 13 residues. Looked up from germline, CDR1 is MNHEY and CDR2 is SMNVEV (reference sequence). The V end was cut by 6 bases, the J end by 3 bases, with 11 bases between.

The gene calls are TRBV2 and TRBJ2-7, with D unresolved. Between the trimmed V and J ends, which lost 11 bases and 2 bases, there was a span of 13 bases. The V gene's germline CDR1 is SNHLY and CDR2 FYNNEI. The CDR3 contains 12 residues. CDR3 DNA sequence: TGTGCCGGGTCGACAATGACCTACGAGCAGTACTTC. As protein: CAGSTMTYEQYF.

This chain links TRBV5-5 with TRBJ2-7, with D hard to call. Germline assignment: CDR1 SGHKS and CDR2 YYEKEE (reference sequence). V lost 0 bases to trimming and J lost 2 bases, with 9 bases between them. This CDR3 has 14 residues. The CDR3 here is CASSLAGPPYEQYF. The CDR3 nucleotides read TGTGCCAGCAGCTTGGCTGGGCCCCCCTACGAGCAGTACTTC.

The gene calls are TRBV11-1 and TRBJ1-1, with TRBD1 as a possible D gene (5 bases). Trimming stripped 3 bases from V and 5 bases from J, with 13 bases between. Germline CDR1 is SGHAT and CDR2 is FQDESV (reference sequence). This CDR3 comprises 14 residues. CDR3 sequence reads: CASSFAFGGTEAFF. The CDR3 DNA follows: TGTGCCAGCAGCTTTGCCTTTGGGGGGACTGAAGCTTTCTTT.

The genes are TRBV4-1 and TRBJ2-1, with 9 nucleotides matching TRBD2. The CDR3 length is 17 residues. CDR1 is MGHRA and CDR2 is YSYEKL in the germline V gene. Trimming at V came to 5 bases and at J to 7 bases, leaving 15 bases not matched to a gene. CDR3 in amino acids: CASSERTGSSGANEQFF. For the CDR3, the DNA is TGCGCCAGCAGCGAGCGGACGGGTTCTAGCGGGGCGAATGAGCAGTTCTTC.

This chain uses TRBV19 with TRBJ2-2; D is perhaps TRBD1 (7 bases). This CDR3 has 16 residues. Germline V gives CDR1 LNHDA, CDR2 SQIVND (reference sequence). V lost 5 bases and J lost 3, with 16 bases in between. This chain's CDR3 is CASSSRQGGYTGELFF. Written as DNA, the CDR3 is TGTGCCAGTAGTTCCCGACAGGGAGGTTACACCGGGGAGCTGTTTTTT.

The V gene is TRBV4-3, the J gene TRBJ2-1; 9 bases are a match to TRBD1. The V gene's germline CDR1 is LGHNA and CDR2 YSLEER. This CDR3 region has 14 residues. Trimming removed 3 bases from V and 5 bases from J; junction bases left unmatched: 2. CDR3 sequence reads: CASSHRQGDNEQFF. The CDR3 coding sequence is TGCGCCAGCAGCCATAGACAGGGGGACAATGAGCAGTTCTTC.

The chain carries TRBV4-2 and TRBJ2-1, with 11 bases matching TRBD2. In germline, CDR1 is LGHNA, CDR2 YNFKEQ. J was trimmed by 12 bases and V by 0 bases; bases with no gene match: 7. The CDR3 sequence is 15 residues long. CDR3 protein: CASSQDGLAGGGQFF. CDR3 DNA: TGTGCCAGCAGCCAAGATGGCCTAGCGGGAGGTGGGCAGTTCTTC.

This rearrangement joins TRBV29-1 to TRBJ2-3, with 8 nucleotides matching TRBD1. V shed 4 bases and J 13 bases; nucleotides not matched to a gene: 10. The CDR3 totals 12 residues. The germline gives CDR1 SQVTM, CDR2 ANQGSEA. The CDR3 reads CSVVGATGAKYF. In nucleotides, the CDR3 is TGCAGCGTTGTGGGGGCGACAGGGGCCAAGTATTTT.

This CDR3 is CSVEGWVGGTSGKGLYNAETQYF. CDR3 nucleotide sequence: TGCAGCGTTGAAGGATGGGTCGGGGGGACTAGCGGGAAAGGGCTATACAATGCGGAGACCCAGTACTTC. The chain uses TRBV29-1 and TRBJ2-5; 13 nucleotides agree with TRBD2. The length of the CDR3 is 23 residues. Germline V gene data show CDR1 as SQVTM and CDR2 as ANQGSEA. V lost 1 base to trimming and J lost 5 bases; unmatched junction nucleotides: 28.

This rearrangement joins TRBV7-6 to TRBJ2-2, with a tentative D call TRBD2 (5 bases). Germline lookup yields CDR1 SGHVS and CDR2 FNYEAQ. V shed 0 bases and J shed 4 bases, with 12 bases lying between them. The CDR3 length is 16 residues. CDR3 sequence: CASSLAPGSFTGELFF. CDR3 bases: TGTGCCAGCAGCTTAGCACCGGGAAGCTTCACCGGGGAGCTGTTTTTT.

The chain couples TRBV6-5 to TRBJ2-3; unclear D gene. V was trimmed by 3 bases and J by 4 bases, leaving 8 bases between them. The CDR3 is made up of 13 amino acids. CDR1 MNHEY and CDR2 SVGAGI come from the germline V gene. CDR3 in DNA: TGTGCCAGCAGTTATAGAACCCCAGATACGCAGTATTTT. Its translation: CASSYRTPDTQYF.

This chain uses TRBV28 with TRBJ2-1; 8 nucleotides match TRBD2. With V trimmed by 3 bases and J by 7 bases, 2 bases remained unmatched. The CDR3 spans 13 residues. Germline-derived CDR1 and CDR2 are MDHEN and SYDVKM. The CDR3 sequence: CASSFSGTNEQFF. The CDR3 DNA follows: TGTGCCAGCAGTTTTAGCGGGACTAATGAGCAGTTCTTC.

J is TRBJ1-3 and V is TRBV27; D perhaps matches TRBD1 (5 bases). Looked up from germline, CDR1 is MNHEY and CDR2 is SMNVEV (reference sequence). The V end was cut by 7 bases, the J end by 2 bases, with 12 bases between. This CDR3 has 14 amino acids. The CDR3 bases are TGTGCCAGCAAGGGCGGGACGCCTGGAAACACCATATATTTT. This codes for CASKGGTPGNTIYF.

The chain carries TRBV7-9 and TRBJ2-2; 9 bases match TRBD2. This CDR3 comprises 16 residues. Germline assignment: CDR1 SEHNR and CDR2 FQNEAQ (reference sequence). V dropped 2 bases and J dropped 3; count of bases not matched to a gene: 4. The CDR3 loop reads CASSLTLAGYTGELFF. CDR3 nucleotide sequence: TGTGCCAGCAGCTTAACCCTAGCGGGGTACACCGGGGAGCTGTTTTTT.

This sequence joins TRBV6-5 and TRBJ2-3, with 7 bases identical to TRBD1. The CDR3 runs 14 residues. Looked up from germline, CDR1 is MNHEY and CDR2 is SVGAGI. The V segment lost 2 bases and the J segment 3 bases; nucleotides outside the gene matches: 2. CDR3 sequence: CASSYGTETDTQYF. CDR3 coding DNA: TGTGCCAGCAGTTACGGGACAGAGACAGATACGCAGTATTTT.

This clone has just one count. J is TRBJ1-5 and V is TRBV11-1, with TRBD1 matching over 8 bases. From germline, CDR1 is SGHAT and CDR2 FQDESV (reference sequence). The V and J ends lost 8 bases and 2 bases, in that order; junction bases with no gene match: 8. The CDR3 totals 15 residues. The CDR3, as DNA: TGTGCCAGCTCGAGGGAGACAGGGGGCAATCAGCCCCAGCATTTT. Its translation: CASSRETGGNQPQHF.

The chain uses TRBV6-6 and TRBJ2-5, with D possibly being TRBD2 (6 bases). This CDR3 region has 12 residues. CDR1 is MNHNY, CDR2 SVGAGI, per germline (reference sequence). The ends were cut back, 7 bases at V and 4 bases at J, with 10 bases in the middle. The CDR3 loop is CASTGGRETQYF. The DNA of the CDR3 is TGTGCCAGCACCGGGGGAAGAGAGACCCAGTACTTC.

The genes are TRBV6-8 and TRBJ1-1; D possibly corresponds to TRBD1 (5 bases). V dropped 1 base and J dropped 3 bases, with 21 bases sitting between them. Germline V gene lookup returns CDR1 MNHGY and CDR2 SAAAGT. The CDR3 is 18 residues long. In DNA form, the CDR3 reads TGTGCCAGCAGTTACTATAGGGGCAGGTCCAAAGAGGACACTGAAGCTTTCTTT. Its translation is CASSYYRGRSKEDTEAFF.

V usage is TRBV19 and J usage is TRBJ2-7; possibly TRBD1 for D (6 bases). V lost 10 bases to trimming and J lost 1 base, with 14 bases between them. The CDR3 totals 13 residues. CDR1 and CDR2 (germline): LNHDA, SQIVND (reference sequence). This chain's CDR3 is CAKRQVGSYEQYF. CDR3 sequence (DNA): TGTGCCAAAAGACAGGTTGGATCCTACGAGCAGTACTTC. Filled out from reference TRBV19 and TRBJ2-7, the complete variable domain reads DGGITQSPKYLFRKEGQNVTLSCEQNLNHDAMYWYRQDPGQGLRLIYYSQIVNDFQKGDIAEGYSVSREKKESFPLTVTSAQKNPTAFYLCAKRQVGSYEQYFGPGTRLTVT.